A single sample gave rise to the 14 T cell receptor beta chains below, sequenced in a study of blood T cell repertoires in COVID-19. Clones were read by immunoSEQ multiplex PCR, and TCRdb kept only the in-frame ones, dropping some. The data show some 200,000 clones, with approximately 87% seen just once and 3% to 4% held by the top ten. Sequenced input: peripheral blood. The receptor source for this set is a young man with active or convalescent COVID-19.

V is TRBV10-2 and J is TRBJ2-7; possible D gene TRBD2, 6 bases. Germline V lookup: CDR1 WSHSY, CDR2 SAAADI. V lost 1 base to trimming and J lost 3 bases, with 10 bases between them. CDR3 length equals 14 residues. The CDR3: CASSEYGGYYEQYV. The CDR3, as DNA: TGCGCCAGCAGTGAGTACGGGGGTTACTACGAGCAGTACGTC.

V and J are TRBV7-9 and TRBJ2-5, with 7 nucleotides matching TRBD2. Germline-derived CDR1 and CDR2 are SEHNR and FQNEAQ (reference sequence). With V trimmed by 3 bases and J by 4 bases, 14 bases remained unmatched. CDR3 length: 17 amino acids. DNA for the CDR3: TGTGCCAGCAGCTTCTCCTTAGGGGCGGGAGAGGGAGAGACCCAGTACTTC. It encodes CASSFSLGAGEGETQYF. Drawing the rest from reference TRBV7-9 and TRBJ2-5, the complete variable domain is DTGVSQNPRHKITKRGQNVTFRCDPISEHNRLYWYRQTLGQGPEFLTYFQNEAQLEKSRLLSDRFSAERPKGSFSTLEIQRTEQGDSAMYLCASSFSLGAGEGETQYFGPGTRLLVL.

This chain joins TRBV7-2 and TRBJ2-3; D uncertain. Looked up from germline, CDR1 is SGHTA and CDR2 is FQGNSA. The CDR3 sequence is 15 residues long. Trimming removed 6 bases at V and 5 bases at J, with 18 bases between. The CDR3 DNA reads as TGTGCCAGCAGTGTCCGAGCGCCTCGGAAAGATACGCAGTATTTT. This sequence encodes CASSVRAPRKDTQYF. Complete variable domain (other parts from reference TRBV7-2 and TRBJ2-3): GAGVSQSPSNKVTEKGKDVELRCDPISGHTALYWYRQSLGQGLEFLIYFQGNSAPDKSGLPSDRFSAERTGGSVSTLTIQRTQQEDSAVYLCASSVRAPRKDTQYFGPGTRLTVL.

The rearrangement uses TRBV18 and TRBJ2-3; D is undetermined. The length of the CDR3 is 15 residues. CDR1 and CDR2 from the germline V gene are KGHSH and LQKENI. The V end was cut by 3 bases, the J end by 7 bases, with 17 bases between. The CDR3 spells CASSPLTARENTQYF. DNA for the CDR3: TGTGCCAGCTCACCCCTCACTGCTCGCGAAAATACGCAGTATTTT.

J is TRBJ2-7 and V is TRBV7-2; 9 nucleotides match TRBD2. Germline V gives CDR1 SGHTA, CDR2 FQGNSA. This CDR3 has 15 residues. After removal of 1 base from V and 2 bases from J, the junction contained 3 bases not matched to a gene. The CDR3 sequence: CASSLVAGGAYEQYV. CDR3 bases: TGTGCCAGCAGCTTAGTCGCGGGGGGGGCCTACGAGCAGTACGTC.

This CDR3 reads CASKTGTENTGELFF. CDR3 sequence (DNA): TGCGCCAGCAAAACCGGGACAGAGAACACCGGGGAGCTGTTTTTT. This sequence joins TRBV5-1 and TRBJ2-2, with TRBD1 identical over 7 bases. The CDR3 has 15 residues. Germline V gene lookup returns CDR1 SGHRS and CDR2 YFSETQ. V trimming: 6 bases; J trimming: 1 base; junction bases outside the gene matches: 6.

This clone appeared once. The chain combines TRBV7-2 with TRBJ1-1, with a tentative D call TRBD1 (5 bases). The V end was cut by 5 bases, the J end by 11 bases, with 18 bases between. The CDR3 is made up of 13 amino acids. The germline gives CDR1 SGHTA, CDR2 FQGNSA. The CDR3 sequence is CASSNYEAGYAFF. The CDR3 DNA reads TGTGCCAGCAGCAATTACGAAGCAGGGTACGCTTTCTTT.

This chain joins TRBV24-1 and TRBJ2-1; 10 bases are shared with TRBD1. The CDR3 has 16 residues. Germline V gene sequence: CDR1 KGHDR, CDR2 SFDVKD. The J segment lost 5 bases and the V segment lost 4 bases, leaving 7 bases of the junction unmatched. The CDR3 DNA follows: TGTGCCACCAGTGAACCGACAGGGGGCGCGAACAATGAGCAGTTCTTC. It translates to CATSEPTGGANNEQFF.

There are a few counts of this clone. This chain links TRBV4-1 with TRBJ2-7; D unclear. The CDR3 has 15 residues. CDR1 and CDR2 from the germline V gene are MGHRA and YSYEKL. V dropped 4 bases and J dropped 4 bases, with 17 bases sitting between them. The CDR3: CASSPRTDAQYEQYF. CDR3 sequence (DNA): TGCGCCAGCAGCCCACGAACAGATGCCCAGTACGAGCAGTACTTC.

The chain couples TRBV6-2 or TRBV6-3 to TRBJ1-5, with D unclear. Per germline, CDR1 MNHEY and CDR2 SVGEGT. The CDR3 runs to 14 residues. Trimming stripped 4 bases from V and 5 bases from J, with 12 bases between. Here the CDR3 reads CASSFAGGYQPQHF. CDR3 coding DNA: TGTGCCAGCAGTTTCGCGGGCGGGTATCAGCCCCAGCATTTT.

The chain combines TRBV6-5 with TRBJ2-7, with TRBD1 matching 10 bases. The CDR3 is 16 amino acids. The trim removed 4 bases at V and 5 bases at J, leaving 11 bases unmatched. Germline V gene data show CDR1 as MNHEY and CDR2 as SVGAGI. The CDR3 reads CASSFIPGQGPDEQYF. The CDR3 DNA sequence: TGTGCCAGCAGTTTTATACCGGGACAGGGGCCTGACGAGCAGTACTTC.

The gene calls are TRBV5-6 and TRBJ2-7, with D unresolved. Between the trimmed V and J ends, which lost 5 bases and 7 bases, there was a span of 13 bases. The CDR3 contains 12 residues. Germline V gene lookup returns CDR1 SGHDT and CDR2 YYEEEE. The CDR3 bases are TGTGCCAGCAGTCCGGGTGGAGTGGAGCAGTACTTC. Translating gives CASSPGGVEQYF.

The chain recombines TRBV18 with TRBJ2-2, with a weak D call TRBD2 (5 bases). Trimming stripped 2 bases from V and 3 bases from J, with 13 bases between. This CDR3 has 16 residues. Germline V gene sequence: CDR1 KGHSH, CDR2 LQKENI. Written as DNA, the CDR3 is TGTGCCAGCTCACCATTCGCGGGTGTCTACACCGGGGAGCTGTTTTTT. Its translation is CASSPFAGVYTGELFF.

The chain has TRBV7-2 and TRBJ2-7, with D tentatively TRBD1 (6 bases). Germline loops: CDR1 SGHTA, CDR2 FQGNSA. The CDR3 spans 15 residues. Trimming removed 1 base from V and 4 bases from J, with 14 bases in between. CDR3 loop: CASSLVSLGGYEQYF. The CDR3 coding sequence is TGTGCCAGCAGCTTAGTTAGCCTAGGGGGTTACGAGCAGTACTTC.